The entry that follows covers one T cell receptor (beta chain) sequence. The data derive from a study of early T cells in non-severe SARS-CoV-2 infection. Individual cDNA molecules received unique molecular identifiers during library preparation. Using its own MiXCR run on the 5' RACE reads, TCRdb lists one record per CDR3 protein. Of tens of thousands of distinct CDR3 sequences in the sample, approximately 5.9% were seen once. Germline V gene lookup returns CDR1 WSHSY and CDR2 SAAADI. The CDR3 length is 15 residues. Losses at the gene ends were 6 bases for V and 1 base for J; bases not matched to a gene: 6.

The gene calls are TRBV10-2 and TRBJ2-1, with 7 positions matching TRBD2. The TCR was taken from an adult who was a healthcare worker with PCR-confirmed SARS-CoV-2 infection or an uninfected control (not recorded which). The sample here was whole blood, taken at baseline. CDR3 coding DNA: TGCGCCAGCAGCAGCGGGGAGCTATCCTACAATGAGCAGTTCTTC. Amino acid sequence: CASSSGELSYNEQFF.